Here is one TCR beta chain with its context. In the original processing: Estimates of nucleated cell counts were drawn from the amplification of reference gene primers. Sequencing was performed with immunoSEQ multiplex PCR; in TCRdb, only in-frame clones are kept and a portion is missing. The DNA gave D and trimming, while V, J and clone size come from that table. This table has around 150,000 clones, 81% appearing once. The source of the sample is a study of blood T cell repertoires in COVID-19. Study information: COVID-19 samples from acute and convalescent phases originated in the United States, Italy and Spain. The cDNA or gDNA used as material had been derived from T cells, B-cell-depleted T cells, or PBMCs.

The receptor was derived from a man aged 60-69 years with active or convalescent COVID-19. The sample comprised peripheral blood.

The CDR3 DNA sequence: TGCGCCAGCAGCTTGGGACAGGGTTATGATTCCGAGCAGTACTTC. Its translation: CASSLGQGYDSEQYF. V is TRBV5-1 and J is TRBJ2-7; 7 bases are shared with TRBD1. CDR3 length equals 15 residues. Germline lookup yields CDR1 SGHRS and CDR2 YFSETQ. The trim removed 0 bases at V and 6 bases at J, leaving 9 bases unmatched. Full variable domain (remainder filled in from reference TRBV5-1 and TRBJ2-7): KAGVTQTPRYLIKTRGQQVTLSCSPISGHRSVSWYQQTPGQGLQFLFEYFSETQRNKGNFPGRFSGRQFSNSRSEMNVSTLELGDSALYLCASSLGQGYDSEQYFGPGTRLTVT.